In this sample, the clone carrying this T cell receptor beta chain turned up a few times. The sample comes from a study of identical twins. The CDR3 contains 15 residues. Germline V CDR1 and CDR2: SGHTA, FQGTGA. V lost 5 bases and J lost 5; bases outside the gene matches: 8. TCRdb recomputed calls from the 5' RACE reads with MiXCR, one row per CDR3 protein. Of hundreds of thousands of distinct CDR3 sequences listed, over 15% are singletons. This sample was shared with a second study, whose subject was T cells expressing NK-cell markers. Turning to that study: Sorted CD3+CD56+NKG2C+, CD3+CD56+NKG2C- and CD3+CD56-NKG2C+ T cells provided the TCR beta repertoires. Sorting was restricted to alpha-beta TCR T cells by an anti-gamma-delta TCR antibody in several experiments. Dominant NKG2C+ clonotypes were found to form roughly 1.0-7.0% of CD8+ T cells in a handful of donors.

The sequence came from a woman aged 18-29 years in good health. The gene calls are TRBV7-3 and TRBJ2-1; TRBD1 agrees at 8 bases. The specimen was PBMCs. In nucleotides, the CDR3 is TGTGCCAGCAGCCCCGCAGGGGGCTTAAACAATGAGCAGTTCTTC. This translates into CASSPAGGLNNEQFF.